This T cell receptor (beta chain) was documented in a study of blood T cells in healthy people across ages. Germline V lookup: CDR1 SQVTM, CDR2 ANQGSEA. The V and J ends lost 7 bases and 4 bases respectively, with 22 bases between them. The CDR3 loop spans 15 amino acids. The study, taken as a whole, reports: Long-lived donors exceeded aged donors in naive CD4+ cells and diversity. Strong correlation existed between TCR beta diversity and naive T cell percentage.

Next came a second PCR, run for roughly 6 to 11 cycles, which used a sample-barcoded 5' primer along with a J-beta primer mix. Via MiXCR, TCRdb re-called the 5' RACE reads, giving one row per CDR3 protein. The data contain 1.5 million or so distinct CDR3 sequences, less than 45% of them singletons. A single count supports this clonotype. The antigen is not known. This chain uses TRBV29-1 with TRBJ1-1; D uncertain. Sequencing input: blood. The TCR originated in a woman aged 18-29 years in good health. CDR3 amino acids: CSAGGRSFDGTEAFF. The CDR3 DNA is TGCAGCGCTGGTGGCAGGTCTTTCGATGGCACTGAAGCTTTCTTT.